These T cell receptor beta chains were read from a single sample in a study of STAT3 mutations in large granular lymphocyte leukemia. Assay used: immunoSEQ multiplex PCR; TCRdb lists only in-frame clones, some missing. The data hold 20,000 or so clones, with approximately 90% observed a single time. Sequencing input: peripheral blood mononuclear cells. The receptors derive from a man between 60 and 75 years old with T-cell large granular lymphocyte leukemia. Some clones in this sample may be carry-over from other donors' samples. Both conserved end residues are part of each CDR3. Each record gives: J gene, clone size, V gene, D gene, CDR3 protein, CDR3 DNA. A D gene is named only where the DNA matches it firmly. Not all rows give a size; the values are once, few, many and, for expanded clones, a class.

TRBJ2-2	NA	TRBV5-1	TRBD2	CASSPGLAALNTGELFF	TGCGCCAGCAGCCCCGGGCTAGCGGCATTGAACACCGGGGAGCTGTTTTTT
TRBJ2-5	NA	TRBV7-9	NA	CASSFLSPRAETQYF	TGTGCCAGCAGCTTCCTAAGTCCCCGGGCCGAGACCCAGTACTTC
TRBJ1-5	NA	TRBV19	TRBD1	CASSMVFGQGGGAQHF	TGTGCCAGTAGTATGGTCTTCGGACAGGGTGGGGGGGCCCAGCATTTT
TRBJ2-1	NA	TRBV14	TRBD2	CASSHGLAGTQQGEQFF	TGTGCCAGCAGCCACGGACTAGCGGGTACCCAACAGGGTGAGCAGTTCTTC
TRBJ2-1	NA	TRBV6-4	NA	CASSDSPGNPNEQFF	TGTGCCAGCAGTGACTCCCCGGGTAACCCCAATGAGCAGTTCTTC
TRBJ2-5	once	TRBV7-9	TRBD1	CASILKQGMETQYF	TGTGCCAGCATCCTCAAACAGGGGATGGAGACCCAGTACTTC
TRBJ1-4	NA	TRBV30	TRBD1	CAWRPGQGYEKLFF	TGTGCCTGGAGACCTGGACAGGGATACGAAAAACTGTTTTTT
TRBJ1-1	few	TRBV30	NA	CAWNSGGDLAFF	TGTGCCTGGAACTCCGGGGGGGACTTGGCTTTCTTT
TRBJ2-2	once	TRBV5-4	NA	CASSPSSTGELFF	TGTGCCAGCAGCCCAAGTAGCACCGGGGAGCTGTTTTTT
TRBJ2-1	NA	TRBV19	NA	CASSIVGSGRYNEQFF	TGTGCCAGTAGTATAGTCGGCTCCGGGCGGTACAATGAGCAGTTCTTC
TRBJ1-6	NA	TRBV18	NA	CASSPSVQLYSPLHF	TGTGCCAGCTCACCCTCCGTGCAACTCTATTCACCCCTCCACTTT
TRBJ2-7	NA	TRBV4-1	NA	CASSQRGEASYEQYF	TGCGCCAGCAGCCAAAGGGGAGAGGCGTCCTACGAGCAGTACTTC
TRBJ1-2	NA	TRBV5-5	NA	CASSLTGGNLNYGYTF	TGTGCCAGCAGCCTGACGGGGGGCAACCTTAACTATGGCTACACCTTC
TRBJ1-1	NA	TRBV19	TRBD1	CASSPHHRGQSGTEAFF	TGTGCCAGTAGCCCCCACCACAGGGGGCAAAGCGGAACTGAAGCTTTCTTT
TRBJ2-7	NA	TRBV29-1	NA	CSVEGGETPDYEQYF	TGCAGCGTTGAAGGGGGGGAGACACCTGATTACGAGCAGTACTTC
TRBJ1-4	NA	TRBV28	NA	CASRKGNEKLFF	TGTGCCAGCAGGAAGGGTAATGAAAAACTGTTTTTT
TRBJ2-7	NA	TRBV4-3	TRBD2	CASSPGLADPYEQYF	TGCGCCAGCAGCCCGGGACTAGCGGACCCTTACGAGCAGTACTTC
TRBJ2-5	NA	TRBV5-1	NA	CASSPLRGGEVETQYF	TGCGCCAGCAGCCCTCTAAGAGGAGGGGAGGTGGAGACCCAGTACTTC
TRBJ1-4	NA	TRBV5-1	NA	CASSLDLEKLFF	TGCGCCAGCAGCTTGGACCTGGAAAAACTGTTTTTT
TRBJ1-6	NA	TRBV7-2	NA	CASSSNLSPLHF	TGTGCCAGCAGCTCGAACCTATCGCCCCTCCACTTT
TRBJ2-3	NA	TRBV7-6	NA	CASSLGMASTDTQYF	TGTGCCAGCAGCTTAGGAATGGCTAGCACAGATACGCAGTATTTT
TRBJ2-7	NA	TRBV5-6	NA	CASSLDMYEQYF	TGTGCCAGCAGCTTGGATATGTACGAGCAGTACTTC
TRBJ2-1	NA	TRBV7-8	NA	CASSLYELNEQFF	TGTGCCAGCAGCTTATATGAGCTTAATGAGCAGTTCTTC
TRBJ2-3	NA	TRBV29-1	NA	CSVPTPGADTQYF	TGCAGCGTGCCGACCCCCGGGGCAGATACGCAGTATTTT
TRBJ2-1	NA	TRBV11-3	TRBD2	CASSSSGLAGSPYNEQFF	TGTGCCAGCAGCTCCTCGGGACTAGCGGGCTCCCCCTACAATGAGCAGTTCTTC
TRBJ1-5	NA	TRBV5-6	NA	CASSDGGVGRGRQPQHF	TGTGCCAGCAGCGACGGCGGCGTGGGCAGGGGTAGGCAGCCCCAGCATTTT
TRBJ2-5	NA	TRBV5-5	NA	CASSLQSSRTQYF	TGTGCCAGCAGCTTGCAGAGCTCCCGTACCCAGTACTTC
TRBJ1-5	few	TRBV6-1	NA	CASSEAFDQPQHF	TGTGCCAGCAGTGAAGCGTTCGATCAGCCCCAGCATTTT
TRBJ2-3	NA	TRBV14	NA	CASSLLGGTGTDTQYF	TGTGCCAGCAGCCTTCTCGGGGGCACAGGCACAGATACGCAGTATTTT
TRBJ2-7	NA	TRBV5-6	NA	CASSTDGSSYEQYF	TGTGCCAGCAGCACCGACGGATCCTCCTACGAGCAGTACTTC
TRBJ2-2	NA	TRBV11-2	NA	CASSLDLTGELFF	TGTGCCAGCAGCTTAGATCTAACCGGGGAGCTGTTTTTT
TRBJ2-7	NA	TRBV5-1	TRBD2	CASSLETSGSFSSYEQYF	TGCGCCAGCAGCTTGGAAACTAGCGGGAGCTTTAGCTCCTACGAGCAGTACTTC
TRBJ1-1	NA	TRBV5-1	NA	CASSSDPVRGNTEAFF	TGCGCCAGCAGCTCGGACCCGGTAAGGGGGAACACTGAAGCTTTCTTT
TRBJ1-4	once	TRBV5-8	NA	CASSPRRTRTTNEKLFF	TGTGCCAGCAGCCCACGCCGGACGCGAACAACTAATGAAAAACTGTTTTTT
TRBJ2-3	NA	TRBV10-3	NA	CAISAQGHSSTDTQYF	TGTGCCATCAGTGCACAGGGCCACTCTAGCACAGATACGCAGTATTTT
TRBJ2-3	NA	TRBV5-1	TRBD2	CASSPVVAGADTQYF	TGCGCCAGCAGCCCGGTGGTAGCGGGAGCAGATACGCAGTATTTT
TRBJ2-1	NA	TRBV18	NA	CASSPRGQGPTYNEQFF	TGTGCCAGCTCACCAAGGGGCCAGGGCCCAACATACAATGAGCAGTTCTTC
TRBJ2-4	NA	TRBV15	TRBD1	CATSRHRGAKNIQYF	TGTGCCACCAGCAGACACAGGGGTGCCAAAAACATTCAGTACTTC
TRBJ2-4	NA	TRBV19	NA	CASSISDKNIQYF	TGTGCCAGTAGTATCTCCGACAAAAACATTCAGTACTTC
TRBJ2-7	NA	TRBV6-5	NA	CASSSRGGGPYEQYF	TGTGCCAGCAGTTCCCGAGGTGGAGGACCCTACGAGCAGTACTTC
TRBJ2-1	NA	TRBV29-1	NA	CSVDAVGLFDEQFF	TGCAGCGTTGATGCGGTGGGGTTGTTCGATGAGCAGTTCTTC
TRBJ2-3	NA	TRBV28	NA	CASRRGKSTDTQYF	TGTGCCAGCAGACGGGGCAAAAGCACAGATACGCAGTATTTT
TRBJ1-2	once	TRBV14	TRBD1	CASSQDLQGAGGGYTF	TGTGCCAGCAGCCAAGATCTTCAGGGGGCGGGAGGCGGCTACACCTTC
TRBJ1-5	NA	TRBV6-1	NA	CASSEGPGYSNQPQHF	TGTGCCAGCAGTGAAGGGCCAGGGTATAGCAATCAGCCCCAGCATTTT
TRBJ2-5	NA	TRBV5-1	TRBD2	CASSAGTSGRGETQYF	TGCGCCAGCAGCGCTGGGACTAGCGGGAGGGGAGAGACCCAGTACTTC
TRBJ2-7	NA	TRBV7-7	NA	CASSLARGGEQYF	TGTGCTAGCAGCTTAGCGCGAGGGGGAGAGCAGTACTTC
TRBJ2-3	NA	TRBV7-2	NA	CASSSPSGPGVSTDTQYF	TGTGCCAGCAGCTCCCCCTCTGGACCGGGGGTTTCCACAGATACGCAGTATTTT
TRBJ2-7	NA	TRBV27	NA	CASNRGLDYEQYF	TGTGCCAGCAATAGAGGGCTAGACTACGAGCAGTACTTC
TRBJ2-7	few	TRBV14	TRBD2	CASSQVSFTGTSGREFYEQYF	TGTGCCAGCAGCCAAGTATCATTTACCGGGACTAGCGGGAGGGAGTTCTACGAGCAGTACTTC
TRBJ2-7	NA	TRBV6-1	NA	CASSEALGPSYEQYF	TGTGCCAGCAGTGAAGCGCTGGGGCCCTCCTACGAGCAGTACTTC
TRBJ2-3	NA	TRBV6-1	NA	CASGGATSGTDTQYF	TGTGCCAGCGGCGGGGCTACCTCGGGCACAGATACGCAGTATTTT
TRBJ1-2	NA	TRBV2	NA	CASAGRYGYTF	TGTGCCAGCGCGGGCCGCTATGGCTACACCTTC
TRBJ2-7	NA	TRBV4-2	NA	CASSQGWGQYEQYF	TGTGCCAGCAGCCAGGGATGGGGGCAATACGAGCAGTACTTC
TRBJ1-1	NA	TRBV27	NA	CASSFLTVSGNTEAFF	TGTGCCAGCAGTTTCCTAACCGTCTCAGGAAACACTGAAGCTTTCTTT
TRBJ1-4	NA	TRBV6-6	NA	CASGLVNEKLFF	TGTGCCTCCGGCCTGGTTAATGAAAAACTGTTTTTT